This T cell receptor (beta chain) was observed in a study of blood T cells in healthy people across ages. To note about this clonotype: Its target is not known.

PCR was performed a second time for about 7 to 12 cycles using a sample-barcoded 5' primer and a J-beta primer mix. A minimum of 2.5 million CDR3-containing paired-end reads was obtained for each sample. TCRdb passed the 5' RACE reads through MiXCR, listing each CDR3 protein once. The sample consists of 1 million or so distinct CDR3 sequences, under 45% of them appearing once. The length of the CDR3 is 13 residues. Germline-derived CDR1 and CDR2 are DFQATT and SNEGSKA (reference sequence). General study findings and limits: Naive T cell percentage by flow cytometry tracked strongly with beta diversity.

The rearrangement uses TRBV20-1 and TRBJ2-4, with 8 bases matching TRBD1. Matching the DNA end better, TRBJ2-7 makes the J call doubtful. The sequencing input was blood. This receptor was taken from a woman aged 55 to 70 in good health. CDR3 bases: TGCAGTGCTAGAGCTCAGGGGGCGGGCGAGCAGTACTTC. Translating gives CSARAQGAGEQYF.